Presented here are 16 T cell receptor beta chains from one specimen sequenced in a study of blood T cell repertoires in COVID-19. Profiling relied on immunoSEQ multiplex PCR, and the TCRdb table lists in-frame clones only, not all of them. The data contain roughly 40,000 clones, roughly 93% of them singletons. Sequenced input: peripheral blood. The receptor source for this set is a man between 45 and 60 years old with active COVID-19.

The chain carries TRBV6-5 and TRBJ1-1; no firm D call. The V and J ends lost 6 bases and 5 bases respectively, with 19 bases between them. From germline, CDR1 is MNHEY and CDR2 SVGAGI. This CDR3 has 15 residues. CDR3 sequence reads: CASRRRSERGTEAFF. Written as DNA, the CDR3 is TGTGCCAGCAGGCGCAGATCTGAACGAGGGACTGAAGCTTTCTTT.

The chain couples TRBV27 to TRBJ2-1, with D perhaps matching TRBD2 (5 bases). This CDR3 spans 13 amino acids. Germline lookup yields CDR1 MNHEY and CDR2 SMNVEV (reference sequence). Trimming shortened V by 2 bases and J by 7 bases, and 9 bases separated the two germline ends. The CDR3 region is CASSLRELNEQFF. The DNA of the CDR3 is TGTGCCAGCAGTTTAAGGGAGCTTAATGAGCAGTTCTTC.

The V and J genes are TRBV28 and TRBJ1-1; 9 bases match TRBD1. The CDR3 runs to 15 residues. The V segment lost 6 bases and the J segment 6 bases; nucleotides outside the gene matches: 11. Germline CDR1 reads MDHEN; CDR2 reads SYDVKM. CDR3 residues: CASRQQGAGTAEAFF. The CDR3 region has the DNA TGTGCCAGCAGACAACAGGGGGCAGGGACCGCTGAAGCTTTCTTT.

The J gene is TRBJ2-7, the V gene TRBV6-1, with 7 bases aligning to TRBD2. With V trimmed by 1 base and J by 6 bases, 9 bases remained unmatched. The germline gives CDR1 MNHNS, CDR2 SASEGT. The CDR3 spans 15 residues. CDR3 DNA: TGTGCCAGCAGTGAAGTGGCTAGCGGAACGGCCGAGCAGTACTTC. As protein: CASSEVASGTAEQYF.

The chain couples TRBV25-1 to TRBJ2-1, with a possible D match to TRBD1 (5 bases). The CDR3 contains 16 residues. The germline V and J ends were trimmed by 1 base and 0 bases, with 10 bases remaining between them. The germline CDR1 and CDR2 sequences are MGHDK and SYGVNS. Here the CDR3 DNA reads TGTGCCAGCAGTGAATTAGGCAGGGACTCCTACAATGAGCAGTTCTTC. Translated: CASSELGRDSYNEQFF.

There are a few counts of this clone. V and J are TRBV28 and TRBJ1-1, with a weak D call TRBD1 (5 bases). There are 11 residues in the CDR3. Germline-derived CDR1 and CDR2 are MDHEN and SYDVKM. Trimming took 7 bases from V and 7 from J, leaving 10 bases between them. CDR3 DNA sequence: TGTGCCAGCAACCAGGGATTTGAAGCTTTCTTT. Protein sequence: CASNQGFEAFF.

This chain connects TRBV5-4 to TRBJ2-4; TRBD1 matches 9 bases. Germline lookup yields CDR1 SGHNT and CDR2 YYREEE (reference sequence). The J segment lost 8 bases and the V segment lost 2 bases, leaving 5 bases of the junction unmatched. This CDR3 spans 14 amino acids. The CDR3: CASSLQGALHIQYF. The DNA for the CDR3 is TGTGCCAGCAGCTTACAGGGGGCGCTCCACATTCAGTACTTC.

The chain employs TRBV7-9 and TRBJ2-3; 7 nucleotides match TRBD1. J gave up 5 bases and V 1 base, and 9 bases lay outside the gene matches. The CDR3 runs to 16 residues. Germline assignment: CDR1 SEHNR and CDR2 FQNEAQ (reference sequence). The CDR3 loop is CASSLVRQGTGDTQYF. Here the CDR3 DNA reads TGTGCCAGCAGCTTAGTGAGACAGGGTACCGGAGATACGCAGTATTTT.

Only one count was recorded for this clone. The J gene is TRBJ2-1, the V gene TRBV6-5; 7 positions match TRBD2. The trim removed 0 bases at V and 5 bases at J, leaving 7 bases unmatched. This CDR3 has 16 residues. CDR1 is MNHEY and CDR2 is SVGAGI in the germline V gene. The CDR3 DNA sequence: TGTGCCAGCAGTTACTCGTCGGCGGGAGCGGACAATGAGCAGTTCTTC. Translating gives CASSYSSAGADNEQFF.

The chain recombines TRBV20-1 with TRBJ1-1; 7 bases are shared with TRBD1. Germline CDR1 is DFQATT and CDR2 is SNEGSKA (reference sequence). The CDR3 runs to 11 residues. Trimming cost V 1 base and J 7 bases; bases outside gene matches: 0. The CDR3 here is CSARGDSEAFF. The CDR3 DNA reads TGCAGTGCTAGAGGGGACAGTGAAGCTTTCTTT.

The chain recombines TRBV10-1 with TRBJ2-2; TRBD1 is a possible D gene (6 bases). CDR1 is WNHNN and CDR2 is SYGVQD in the germline V gene (reference sequence). Trimming left V 4 bases short and J 6 bases short, with 12 bases between. The CDR3 has 14 amino acids. CDR3 DNA: TGCGCCAGCAGTGGACCGGGACACTCCGGGGAGCTGTTTTTT. Its protein is CASSGPGHSGELFF.

This clone is a singleton in its sample. The J gene is TRBJ1-6, the V gene TRBV9, with 8 bases matching TRBD1. The CDR3 covers 15 residues. With V trimmed by 4 bases and J by 6 bases, 6 bases remained unmatched. Germline V gene data show CDR1 as SGDLS and CDR2 as YYNGEE. The DNA for the CDR3 is TGTGCCAGCAGCCCCCGGGACAGGACTAATTCACCCCTCCACTTT. This encodes CASSPRDRTNSPLHF.

The chain is built from TRBV27 and TRBJ2-7; 11 bases are shared with TRBD2. J gave up 7 bases and V 5 bases, and 16 bases lay outside the gene matches. The CDR3 is made up of 17 amino acids. Germline CDR1 reads MNHEY; CDR2 reads SMNVEV (reference sequence). The CDR3 DNA reads as TGTGCCAGCAGTCTAAGCGTGGGGACTAGCGGTACTGGTGAGCAGTACTTC. Protein product: CASSLSVGTSGTGEQYF.

The chain is built from TRBV7-3 and TRBJ2-1; a possible D gene is TRBD1 (5 bases). Germline CDR1 and CDR2: SGHTA and FQGTGA. The CDR3 is made up of 15 amino acids. V lost 0 bases and J 4 bases, leaving 10 bases between the germline ends. The CDR3 DNA is TGTGCCAGCAGCTTAACTCCAGGGTTGTACAATGAGCAGTTCTTC. It codes for CASSLTPGLYNEQFF.

The gene calls are TRBV27 and TRBJ2-4; 9 bases line up with TRBD2. Germline CDR1 reads MNHEY; CDR2 reads SMNVEV (reference sequence). After removal of 6 bases from V and 9 bases from J, the junction contained 18 bases not matched to a gene. This CDR3 contains 17 residues. CDR3 amino acids: CASRPSLAGADWSIQYF. CDR3 DNA: TGTGCCAGCAGACCGTCATTAGCGGGAGCGGACTGGAGCATTCAGTACTTC.

V and J are TRBV3-1 (or the pseudogene TRBV3-2) and TRBJ1-2; D gene uncertain. The CDR3 contains 15 residues. Per germline, CDR1 LGHDT and CDR2 YNNKEL (reference sequence). The germline V and J ends were trimmed by 1 base and 8 bases, with 17 bases remaining between them. The CDR3 here is CASSQAEMMTGGYTF. CDR3 in DNA: TGTGCCAGCAGCCAAGCCGAGATGATGACTGGAGGCTACACCTTC.